This T cell receptor (beta chain) was documented in a study of blood T cells in healthy people across ages. Regarding the study as a whole: Lack of knowledge of donor CMV status possibly confounded expanded clonotype changes. What prevented conclusive comparison of naive and antigen-experienced cells was that PBMCs were unsorted.

The sample holds a few counts of this clonotype. The antigen remains unidentified. A second about 7 to 12 cycle PCR used barcoded and J-beta primers. TCRdb re-analysed the 5' RACE reads in MiXCR, keeping a single row per CDR3 protein. The sample records 1.5 million to 2 million distinct CDR3 sequences, 35% to 50% being singletons. The CDR3 is 13 residues long. V dropped 6 bases and J dropped 0 bases, with 11 bases sitting between them. The germline V gene encodes CDR1 DFQATT and CDR2 SNEGSKA (reference sequence). J is TRBJ2-5 and V is TRBV20-1, with D uncertain. The TCR comes from a human donor in good health. The material sequenced was blood. The CDR3 spells CSAYTDNQETQYF. DNA of the CDR3: TGCAGTGCCTATACTGACAACCAAGAGACCCAGTACTTC.